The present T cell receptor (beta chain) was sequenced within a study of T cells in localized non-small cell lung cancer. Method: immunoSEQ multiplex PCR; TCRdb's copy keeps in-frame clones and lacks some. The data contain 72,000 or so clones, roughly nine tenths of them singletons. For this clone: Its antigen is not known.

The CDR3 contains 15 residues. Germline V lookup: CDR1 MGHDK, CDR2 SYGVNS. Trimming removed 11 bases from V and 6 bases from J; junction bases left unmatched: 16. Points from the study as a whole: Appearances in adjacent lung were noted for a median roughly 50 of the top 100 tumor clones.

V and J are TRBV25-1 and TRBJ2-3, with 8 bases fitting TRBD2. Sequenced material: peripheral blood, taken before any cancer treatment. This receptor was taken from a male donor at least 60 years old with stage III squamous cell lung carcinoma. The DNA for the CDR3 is TGTGCCCGCCCGGGAGGTAGCGGGACGATTGATACGCAGTATTTT. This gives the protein CARPGGSGTIDTQYF.